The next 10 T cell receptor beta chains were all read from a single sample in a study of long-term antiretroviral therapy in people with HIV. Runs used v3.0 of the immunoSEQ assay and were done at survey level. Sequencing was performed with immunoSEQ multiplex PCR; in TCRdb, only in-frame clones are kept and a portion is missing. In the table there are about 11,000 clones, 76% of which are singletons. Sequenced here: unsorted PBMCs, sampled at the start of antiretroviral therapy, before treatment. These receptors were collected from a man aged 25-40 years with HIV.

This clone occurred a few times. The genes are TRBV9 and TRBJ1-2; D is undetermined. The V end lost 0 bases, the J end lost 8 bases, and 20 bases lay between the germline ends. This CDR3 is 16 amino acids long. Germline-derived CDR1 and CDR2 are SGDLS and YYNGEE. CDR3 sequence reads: CASSVASSEALGGYTF. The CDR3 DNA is TGTGCCAGCAGCGTAGCCTCTTCGGAGGCCTTGGGGGGCTACACCTTC.

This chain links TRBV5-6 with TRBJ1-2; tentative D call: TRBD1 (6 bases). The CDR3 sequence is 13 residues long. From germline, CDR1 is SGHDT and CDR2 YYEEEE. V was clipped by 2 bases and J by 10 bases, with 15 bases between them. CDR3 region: CASSFLDSSSYTF. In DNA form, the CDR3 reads TGTGCCAGCAGCTTCTTGGACAGTTCCTCCTACACCTTC.

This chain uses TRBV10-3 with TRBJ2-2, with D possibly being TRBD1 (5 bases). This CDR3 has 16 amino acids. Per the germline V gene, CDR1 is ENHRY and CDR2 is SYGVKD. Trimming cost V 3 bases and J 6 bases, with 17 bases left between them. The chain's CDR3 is CAISETRTLGPGELFF. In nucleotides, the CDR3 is TGTGCCATCAGTGAAACGAGGACCTTGGGGCCCGGGGAGCTGTTTTTT.

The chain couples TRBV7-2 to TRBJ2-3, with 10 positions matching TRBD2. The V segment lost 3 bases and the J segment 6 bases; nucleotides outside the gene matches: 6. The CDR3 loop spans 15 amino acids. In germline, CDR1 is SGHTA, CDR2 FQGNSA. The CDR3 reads CASSFGLAVGDTQYF. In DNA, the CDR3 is TGTGCCAGCAGCTTCGGACTAGCGGTAGGGGATACGCAGTATTTT. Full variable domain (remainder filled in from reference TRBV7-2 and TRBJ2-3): GAGVSQSPSNKVTEKGKDVELRCDPISGHTALYWYRQSLGQGLEFLIYFQGNSAPDKSGLPSDRFSAERTGGSVSTLTIQRTQQEDSAVYLCASSFGLAVGDTQYFGPGTRLTVL.

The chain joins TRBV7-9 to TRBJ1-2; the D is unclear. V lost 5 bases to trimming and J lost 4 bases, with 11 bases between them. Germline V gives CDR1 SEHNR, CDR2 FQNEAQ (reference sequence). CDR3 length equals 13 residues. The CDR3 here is CASSGAEGYGYTF. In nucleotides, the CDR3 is TGTGCCAGCAGCGGAGCCGAGGGCTATGGCTACACCTTC.

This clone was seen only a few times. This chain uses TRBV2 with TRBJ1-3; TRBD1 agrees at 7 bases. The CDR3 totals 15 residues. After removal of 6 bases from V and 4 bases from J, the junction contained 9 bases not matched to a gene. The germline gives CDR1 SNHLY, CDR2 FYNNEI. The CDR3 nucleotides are TGTGCCAGCAGAGAAACAGGGGTCCCGGGAAACACCATATATTTT. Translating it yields CASRETGVPGNTIYF. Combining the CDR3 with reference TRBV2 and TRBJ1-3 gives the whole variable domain EPEVTQTPSHQVTQMGQEVILRCVPISNHLYFYWYRQILGQKVEFLVSFYNNEISEKSEIFDDQFSVERPDGSNFTLKIRSTKLEDSAMYFCASRETGVPGNTIYFGEGSWLTVV.

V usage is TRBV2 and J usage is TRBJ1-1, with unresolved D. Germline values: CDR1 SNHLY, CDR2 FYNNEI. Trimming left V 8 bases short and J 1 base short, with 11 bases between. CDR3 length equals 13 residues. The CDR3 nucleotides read TGTGCCAGCCGCTATCTTGGGAACACTGAAGCTTTCTTT. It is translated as CASRYLGNTEAFF.

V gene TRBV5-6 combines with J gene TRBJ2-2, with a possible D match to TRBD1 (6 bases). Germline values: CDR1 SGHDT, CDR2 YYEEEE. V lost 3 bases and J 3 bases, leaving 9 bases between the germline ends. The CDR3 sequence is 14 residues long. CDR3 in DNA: TGTGCCAGCAGCTCTGGACAGTACACCGGGGAGCTGTTTTTT. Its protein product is CASSSGQYTGELFF.

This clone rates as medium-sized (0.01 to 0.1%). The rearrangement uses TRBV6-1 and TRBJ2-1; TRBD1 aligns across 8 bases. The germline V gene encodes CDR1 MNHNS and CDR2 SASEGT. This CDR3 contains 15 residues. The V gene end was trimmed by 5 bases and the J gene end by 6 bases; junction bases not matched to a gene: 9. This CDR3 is CASSLDRGLFNEQFF. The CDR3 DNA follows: TGTGCCAGCAGTTTAGACAGGGGTCTGTTCAATGAGCAGTTCTTC.

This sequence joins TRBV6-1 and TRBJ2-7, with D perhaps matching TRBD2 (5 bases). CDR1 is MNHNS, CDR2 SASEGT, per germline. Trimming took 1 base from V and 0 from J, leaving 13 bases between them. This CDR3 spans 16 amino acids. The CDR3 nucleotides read TGTGCCAGCAGTGAAGGAGGGCATTCGAGCTCCTACGAGCAGTACTTC. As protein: CASSEGGHSSSYEQYF.